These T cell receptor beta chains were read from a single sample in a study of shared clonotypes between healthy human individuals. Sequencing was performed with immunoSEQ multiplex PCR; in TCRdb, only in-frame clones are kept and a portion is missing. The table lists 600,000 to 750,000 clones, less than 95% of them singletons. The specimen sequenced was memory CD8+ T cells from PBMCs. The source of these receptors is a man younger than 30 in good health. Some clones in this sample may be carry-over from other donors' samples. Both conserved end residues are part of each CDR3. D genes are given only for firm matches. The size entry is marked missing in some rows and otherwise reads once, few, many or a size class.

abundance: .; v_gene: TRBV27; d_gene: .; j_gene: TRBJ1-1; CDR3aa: CASSLSAGLNTEAFF; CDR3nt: TGTGCCAGCAGTTTATCGGCAGGGTTGAACACTGAAGCTTTCTTT
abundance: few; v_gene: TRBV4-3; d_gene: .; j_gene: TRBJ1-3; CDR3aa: CASSQGKWDTIYF; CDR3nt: TGCGCCAGCAGCCAAGGGAAATGGGACACCATATATTTT
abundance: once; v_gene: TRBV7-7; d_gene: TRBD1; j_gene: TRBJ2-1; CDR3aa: CASSLTGVNEQFF; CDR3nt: TGTGCCAGCAGCTTGACAGGGGTCAATGAGCAGTTCTTC
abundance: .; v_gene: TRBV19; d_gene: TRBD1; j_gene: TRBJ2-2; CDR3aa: CASYRDREGTGELFF; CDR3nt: TGTGCCAGCTATCGGGACAGGGAAGGCACCGGGGAGCTGTTTTTT
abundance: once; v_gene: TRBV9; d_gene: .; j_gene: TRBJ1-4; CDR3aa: CASSPERWGEKLFF; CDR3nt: TGTGCCAGCAGCCCGGAAAGATGGGGTGAAAAACTGTTTTTT
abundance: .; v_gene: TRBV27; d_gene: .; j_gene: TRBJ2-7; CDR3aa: CASSLYVTASKLSYEQYF; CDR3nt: TGTGCCAGCAGTTTATATGTTACGGCCTCAAAGCTGTCCTACGAGCAGTACTTC
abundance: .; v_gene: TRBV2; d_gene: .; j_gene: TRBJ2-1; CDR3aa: CASSETRQGPKWWQFF; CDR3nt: TGTGCCAGCAGTGAAACGCGGCAGGGGCCGAAGTGGTGGCAGTTCTTC
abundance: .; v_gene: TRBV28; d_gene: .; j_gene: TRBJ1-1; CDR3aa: CASSPIPSSWNTEAFF; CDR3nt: TGTGCCAGCAGTCCGATTCCTTCAAGCTGGAACACTGAAGCTTTCTTT
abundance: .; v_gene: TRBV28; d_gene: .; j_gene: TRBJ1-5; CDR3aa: CASTPQGPGWEGNQPQHF; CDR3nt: TGTGCCAGCACCCCTCAGGGCCCGGGATGGGAGGGCAATCAGCCCCAGCATTTT
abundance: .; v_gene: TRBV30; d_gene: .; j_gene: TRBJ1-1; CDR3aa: CAWIWGNTEAFF; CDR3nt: TGTGCCTGGATTTGGGGGAACACTGAAGCTTTCTTT
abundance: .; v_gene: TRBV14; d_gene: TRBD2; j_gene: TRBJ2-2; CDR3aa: CASSRMAGVTGELFF; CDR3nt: TGTGCCAGCAGCCGGATGGCGGGAGTCACCGGGGAGCTGTTTTTT
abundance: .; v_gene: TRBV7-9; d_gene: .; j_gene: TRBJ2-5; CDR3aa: CASRLSRQETQYF; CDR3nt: TGTGCCAGCAGGTTGAGTCGTCAAGAGACCCAGTACTTC
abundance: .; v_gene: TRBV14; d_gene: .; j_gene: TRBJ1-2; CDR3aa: CASSQDIDYGYTF; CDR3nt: TGTGCCAGCAGCCAAGATATCGACTATGGCTACACCTTC
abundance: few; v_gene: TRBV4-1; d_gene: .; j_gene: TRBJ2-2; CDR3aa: CASSQAGELFF; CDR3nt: TGCGCCAGCAGCCAGGCTGGGGAGCTGTTTTTT
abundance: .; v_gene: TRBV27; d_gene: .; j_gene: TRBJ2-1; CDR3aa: CASSLIGGNEQFF; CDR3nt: TGTGCCAGCAGTTTGATTGGGGGCAATGAGCAGTTCTTC
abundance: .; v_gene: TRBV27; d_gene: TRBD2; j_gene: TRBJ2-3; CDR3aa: CASSSGTSGSSRQLGQYF; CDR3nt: TGTGCCAGCAGTTCAGGGACTAGCGGGTCTTCCCGCCAATTGGGGCAGTATTTT
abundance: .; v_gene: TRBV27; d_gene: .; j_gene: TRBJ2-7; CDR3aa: CASSPGYGNLYEQYF; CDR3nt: TGTGCCAGCAGTCCTGGATACGGGAACCTATACGAGCAGTACTTC
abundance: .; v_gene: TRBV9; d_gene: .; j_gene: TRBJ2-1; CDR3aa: CASSSRTAYNEQFF; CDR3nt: TGTGCCAGCAGCTCTAGGACTGCCTACAATGAGCAGTTCTTC
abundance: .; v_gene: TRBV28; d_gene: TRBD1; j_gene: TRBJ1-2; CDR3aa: CASSLSRQGGRYGYTF; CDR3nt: TGTGCCAGCAGTTTATCTCGACAGGGAGGCCGCTATGGCTACACCTTC
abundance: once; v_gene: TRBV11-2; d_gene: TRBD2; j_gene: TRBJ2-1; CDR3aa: CASSSLTGLDNEQFF; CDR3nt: TGTGCCAGCAGCTCCCTTACAGGACTAGACAATGAGCAGTTCTTC
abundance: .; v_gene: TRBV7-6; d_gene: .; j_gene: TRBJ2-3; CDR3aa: CASSPVSGARTDTQYF; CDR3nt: TGTGCCAGCAGCCCCGTGTCGGGGGCTAGGACAGATACGCAGTATTTT
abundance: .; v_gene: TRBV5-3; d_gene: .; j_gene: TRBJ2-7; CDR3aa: CARSLSPHCFSYEQYF; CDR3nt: TGTGCCAGAAGCTTATCGCCCCACTGCTTCTCCTACGAGCAGTACTTC
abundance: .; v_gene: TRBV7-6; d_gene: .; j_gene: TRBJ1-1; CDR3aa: CASSLGNYLGRPEAFF; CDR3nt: TGTGCCAGCAGCTTAGGAAACTACCTAGGACGGCCTGAAGCTTTCTTT
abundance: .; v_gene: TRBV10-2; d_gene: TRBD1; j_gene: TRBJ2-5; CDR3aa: CASSDPGQASVETQYF; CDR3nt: TGCGCCAGCAGTGACCCAGGACAGGCCTCGGTTGAGACCCAGTACTTC
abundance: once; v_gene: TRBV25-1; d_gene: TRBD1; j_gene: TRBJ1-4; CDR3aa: CASSPTGGRREKLFF; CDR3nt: TGTGCCAGCAGTCCAACAGGGGGCCGACGAGAAAAACTGTTTTTT
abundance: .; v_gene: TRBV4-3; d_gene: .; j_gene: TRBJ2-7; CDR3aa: CASSPKDSYEQYF; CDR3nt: TGCGCCAGCAGCCCCAAGGACAGTTACGAGCAGTACTTC
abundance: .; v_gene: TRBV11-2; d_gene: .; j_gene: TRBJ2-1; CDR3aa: CASSPNTLSSYNEQFF; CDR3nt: TGTGCCAGCAGCCCCAATACGCTAAGCTCCTACAATGAGCAGTTCTTC